The T cell receptor beta chain described here comes from a study of T cell repertoires in cytomegalovirus infection. About the study: As its CMV epitopes, the study selected recently identified HLA-C-restricted and well-studied HLA-B-restricted targets.

A remark on this clonotype: As yet, its antigen is unknown.

After removal of 6 bases from V and 7 bases from J, the junction contained 13 bases not matched to a gene. This CDR3 has 18 residues. From germline, CDR1 is SGHTA and CDR2 FQGTGA. TCRdb re-analysed the reads in MiXCR, keeping a single row per CDR3 protein. The sample includes 300,000 to 400,000 distinct CDR3 sequences, approximately 32% of them seen just once. The sequencing used cultured PBMCs, collected from culture after CMV antigen stimulation. The sequence was obtained from a human donor in good health (CMV status not recorded). Some clones in this sample may be carry-over from other donors' samples. The rearrangement joins TRBV7-3 to TRBJ2-2, with 14 nucleotides matching TRBD2. The CDR3 DNA follows: TGTGCCAGCAGTCTAGGGACTAGCGGGAGAAGAATAGGCGGGGAGCTGTTTTTT. This translates into CASSLGTSGRRIGGELFF.